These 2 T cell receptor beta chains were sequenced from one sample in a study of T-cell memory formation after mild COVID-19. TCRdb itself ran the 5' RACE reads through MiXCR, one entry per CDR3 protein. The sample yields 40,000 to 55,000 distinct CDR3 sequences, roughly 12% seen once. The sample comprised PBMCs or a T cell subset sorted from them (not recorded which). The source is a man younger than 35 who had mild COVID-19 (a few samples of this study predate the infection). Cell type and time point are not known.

CDR3 loop: CASSLIRGPNTEAFF. The CDR3 coding sequence is TGTGCCAGCAGCTTAATAAGGGGCCCGAACACTGAAGCTTTCTTT. This chain joins TRBV7-9 and TRBJ1-1; maybe TRBD1 (5 bases). Germline-derived CDR1 and CDR2 are SEHNR and FQNEAQ (reference sequence). Trimming pared 2 bases from V and 1 base from J, leaving 11 bases between. This CDR3 has 15 amino acids.

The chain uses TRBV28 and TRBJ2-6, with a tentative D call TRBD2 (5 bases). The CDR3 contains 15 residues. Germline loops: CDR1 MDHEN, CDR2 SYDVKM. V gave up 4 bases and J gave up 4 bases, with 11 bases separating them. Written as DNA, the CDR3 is TGTGCCAGCAGTTCCCGGGGTACCGGGGCCAACGTCCTGACTTTC. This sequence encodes CASSSRGTGANVLTF.